This TCR beta chain was sequenced for a study of PD-L1 blockade in urothelial cancer. Study-wide context: Between 0 and 3 prior chemotherapy regimens had been given to patients.

Method: immunoSEQ multiplex PCR; TCRdb's copy keeps in-frame clones and lacks some. The sample includes about 76,000 clones, 80% to 95% seen only once; the top ten take about 0.94%. A remark on this clone: The target antigen is unknown.

Trimming removed 1 base from V and 1 base from J, with 5 bases in between. This CDR3 spans 14 amino acids. Per the germline V gene, CDR1 is MNHNS and CDR2 is SASEGT. Study-wide results and caveats: Below-median TCR clonality that was measured in pretreatment blood predicted better survival.

Time point: peripheral blood 6 weeks after treatment start. The sequenced sample was PBMCs, obtained around atezolizumab (anti-PD-L1) treatment. The receptor was isolated from a woman aged 80 or over with urothelial cancer. The chain uses TRBV6-1 and TRBJ1-3; D call uncertain. For the CDR3, the DNA is TGTGCCAGCAGTGAAGGACATTCTGGAAACACCATATATTTT. Translating gives CASSEGHSGNTIYF.